This T cell receptor (beta chain) was documented in a study of radiotherapy plus CTLA-4 blockade in lung cancer. Study in general: Patients showed objective responses in under 20% of cases and disease control in under 35%. The study, taken as a whole, reports: The authors reported that early blood T cell clone dynamics, with interferon-beta, best predicted response. There was expansion of tumor-derived TCR clones in blood after radiotherapy plus ipilimumab.

Of note for this clone: What it binds is unknown.

Focal radiation and CTLA-4 blockade (ipilimumab) were tested in chemo-refractory metastatic non-small-cell lung cancer patients. This CDR3 is built from 14 residues. CDR1 and CDR2 (germline): MNHNS, SASEGT. With V trimmed by 5 bases and J by 3 bases, 3 bases remained unmatched. Generated by immunoSEQ multiplex PCR, the TCRdb table keeps only in-frame clones and is missing some. The sample shows around 80,000 clones, under 80% of them seen only once. The sequence was obtained from a human donor with non-small cell lung cancer whose response to radiotherapy plus ipilimumab could not be evaluated. Some clones in this sample may be carry-over from other donors' samples. Specimen: peripheral blood, collected from a patient treated with radiotherapy plus ipilimumab. V is TRBV6-1 and J is TRBJ2-5, with 10 positions matching TRBD2. As DNA, the CDR3 is TGTGCCAGCAGTAGCGGGGGGGCCGAAGAGACCCAGTACTTC. Its translation: CASSSGGAEETQYF.